The 16 T cell receptor beta chains presented below share a single source sample, sequenced in a study of blood T cell repertoires in COVID-19. Method: immunoSEQ multiplex PCR; TCRdb's copy keeps in-frame clones and lacks some. The sample holds a few hundred thousand clones; 88% are singletons and the top ten take 4%. Material: peripheral blood. The source is a man between 60 and 70 years old who had recovered from COVID-19.

V and J are TRBV11-2 and TRBJ1-2; TRBD1 is a possible D gene (5 bases). The CDR3 length is 15 residues. Germline V gene sequence: CDR1 SGHAT, CDR2 FQNNGV. The V end was cut by 5 bases, the J end by 6 bases, with 19 bases between. The CDR3: CASSIGHDLFNGYTF. CDR3 sequence (DNA): TGTGCCAGCAGCATAGGACACGACCTATTTAATGGCTACACCTTC. Supplemented by reference TRBV11-2 and TRBJ1-2, the full variable domain reads EAGVAQSPRYKIIEKRQSVAFWCNPISGHATLYWYQQILGQGPKLLIQFQNNGVVDDSQLPKDRFSAERLKGVDSTLKIQPAKLEDSAVYLCASSIGHDLFNGYTFGSGTRLTVV.

The chain joins TRBV6-2 or TRBV6-3 to TRBJ2-7, with a tentative D call TRBD1 (5 bases). This CDR3 has 13 residues. Trimming pared 5 bases from V and 7 bases from J, leaving 15 bases between. Germline lookup yields CDR1 MNHEY and CDR2 SVGEGT. The CDR3 reads CASSRGQEREQYF. The CDR3 DNA reads TGTGCCAGCAGTCGTGGACAAGAGAGGGAGCAGTACTTC.

The chain is built from TRBV21-1 and TRBJ1-1; TRBD1, the D gene given by the table, was not confirmed from the DNA. TRBV21-1 is annotated as a pseudogene. This CDR3 region has 14 residues. For the CDR3, the DNA is TGTGCCAGCAGCAAGGAGACAGGGATCGCTGAAGCTTTCTTT. Amino acid sequence: CASSKETGIAEAFF.

The chain carries TRBV29-1 and TRBJ1-2, with 8 bases lining up with TRBD1. V lost 3 bases to trimming and J lost 3 bases; unmatched junction nucleotides: 0. Germline-derived CDR1 and CDR2 are SQVTM and ANQGSEA. CDR3 size: 12 residues. The CDR3 loop is CSVETGDYGYTF. The CDR3 coding sequence is TGCAGCGTTGAGACAGGGGACTATGGCTACACCTTC. Full variable domain (remainder filled in from reference TRBV29-1 and TRBJ1-2): SAVISQKPSRDICQRGTSLTIQCQVDSQVTMMFWYRQQPGQSLTLIATANQGSEATYESGFVIDKFPISRPNLTFSTLTVSNMSPEDSSIYLCSVETGDYGYTFGSGTRLTVV.

This chain joins TRBV9 and TRBJ2-2; weak D call: TRBD1 (6 bases). V was clipped by 5 bases and J by 6 bases, with 11 bases between them. The CDR3 has 13 amino acids. Germline V gene data show CDR1 as SGDLS and CDR2 as YYNGEE. The CDR3 nucleotides read TGTGCCAGCAGTTACAGGGTCCCCGGGGAGCTGTTTTTT. Its protein product is CASSYRVPGELFF.

This clone was found once. The chain carries TRBV19 and TRBJ1-1; D remains ambiguous. The CDR3 runs to 12 residues. Trimming shortened V by 9 bases and J by 3 bases, and 11 bases separated the two germline ends. Germline V gene data show CDR1 as LNHDA and CDR2 as SQIVND (reference sequence). CDR3 nucleotides: TGTGCCAGCCACCGGAGCGACACTGAAGCTTTCTTT. This encodes CASHRSDTEAFF. Full variable domain (remainder filled in from reference TRBV19 and TRBJ1-1): DGGITQSPKYLFRKEGQNVTLSCEQNLNHDAMYWYRQDPGQGLRLIYYSQIVNDFQKGDIAEGYSVSREKKESFPLTVTSAQKNPTAFYLCASHRSDTEAFFGQGTRLTVV.

The chain is built from TRBV10-3 and TRBJ1-2; no clear D. V dropped 3 bases and J dropped 2 bases, with 10 bases sitting between them. The CDR3 covers 14 residues. Per the germline V gene, CDR1 is ENHRY and CDR2 is SYGVKD. CDR3 sequence reads: CAISDGAGNYGYTF. CDR3 DNA sequence: TGTGCCATCAGTGACGGAGCCGGGAACTATGGCTACACCTTC.

This rearrangement joins TRBV2 to TRBJ1-2; perhaps TRBD1 as D (5 bases). Trimming took 7 bases from V and 4 from J, leaving 13 bases between them. This CDR3 contains 13 residues. CDR1 and CDR2 (germline): SNHLY, FYNNEI. DNA for the CDR3: TGTGCCAGCACCCTCGTCGGGGGCTATGGCTACACCTTC. This gives the protein CASTLVGGYGYTF. The variable domain in full, with the rest retrieved from reference TRBV2 and TRBJ1-2, is EPEVTQTPSHQVTQMGQEVILRCVPISNHLYFYWYRQILGQKVEFLVSFYNNEISEKSEIFDDQFSVERPDGSNFTLKIRSTKLEDSAMYFCASTLVGGYGYTFGSGTRLTVV.

The chain is built from TRBV18 and TRBJ1-5; D is perhaps TRBD1 (5 bases). Germline CDR1 KGHSH, CDR2 LQKENI. CDR3 size: 14 residues. V was pared by 4 bases and J by 4 bases, with 11 bases between. CDR3 bases: TGTGCCAGCTCACGGGTACAGGAAAATCAGCCCCAGCATTTT. Amino acid sequence: CASSRVQENQPQHF.

This rearrangement joins TRBV5-1 to TRBJ2-1, with 8 bases lining up with TRBD2. Germline CDR1 is SGHRS and CDR2 is YFSETQ. The CDR3 is made up of 14 amino acids. Unmatched junction bases numbered 1, after V lost 5 bases and J lost 0 bases. The chain's CDR3 is CASRLAASYNEQFF. The CDR3, as DNA: TGCGCCAGCAGACTAGCGGCCTCCTACAATGAGCAGTTCTTC.

This clone was observed a single time. The rearrangement links TRBV6-5 to TRBJ1-1; 7 bases match TRBD1. Germline V gene sequence: CDR1 MNHEY, CDR2 SVGAGI. This CDR3 spans 14 amino acids. Trimming took 7 bases from V and 1 from J; bases not matched to a gene: 6. The CDR3: CASTPRGQNTEAFF. The CDR3 DNA follows: TGTGCCAGCACTCCTAGGGGGCAGAACACTGAAGCTTTCTTT.

The rearrangement uses TRBV19 and TRBJ2-2; 10 bases match TRBD2. The CDR3 covers 20 residues. V was pared by 3 bases and J by 0 bases, with 13 bases of the junction left unmatched. Germline CDR1 reads LNHDA; CDR2 reads SQIVND (reference sequence). CDR3 region: CASSIKWGLATYSNTGELFF. DNA for the CDR3: TGTGCCAGTAGTATTAAATGGGGACTAGCGACCTATTCGAACACCGGGGAGCTGTTTTTT. The whole variable domain, remainder taken from reference TRBV19 and TRBJ2-2, is DGGITQSPKYLFRKEGQNVTLSCEQNLNHDAMYWYRQDPGQGLRLIYYSQIVNDFQKGDIAEGYSVSREKKESFPLTVTSAQKNPTAFYLCASSIKWGLATYSNTGELFFGEGSRLTVL.

This chain connects TRBV11-2 to TRBJ1-4; D is ambiguous. The V end lost 5 bases, the J end lost 5 bases, and 18 bases lay between the germline ends. CDR1 is SGHAT, CDR2 FQNNGV, per germline. The CDR3 runs 16 residues. The CDR3 DNA is TGTGCCAGCAGCCCCAGACAACCGGGAGGGAATGAAAAACTGTTTTTT. Translating gives CASSPRQPGGNEKLFF.

The CDR3, as DNA: TGCAGCGTTGAAGAGGGGCAAGGATACGAGCAGTACTTC. The encoded protein is CSVEEGQGYEQYF. The chain is built from TRBV29-1 and TRBJ2-7, with D perhaps TRBD1 (5 bases). In germline, CDR1 is SQVTM, CDR2 ANQGSEA. V was shortened by 0 bases and J by 4 bases, with 10 bases between the two germline ends. The CDR3 loop spans 13 amino acids.

The chain recombines TRBV5-1 with TRBJ2-1, with a weak D call TRBD2 (6 bases). V was trimmed by 2 bases and J by 1 base, leaving 10 bases between them. The CDR3 contains 15 residues. Germline V gives CDR1 SGHRS, CDR2 YFSETQ. CDR3 nucleotide sequence: TGCGCCAGCAGCTTTACCGGGGGTTCCTACAATGAGCAGTTCTTC. It encodes CASSFTGGSYNEQFF. Based on the CDR3 plus reference TRBV5-1 and TRBJ2-1, the full variable domain is KAGVTQTPRYLIKTRGQQVTLSCSPISGHRSVSWYQQTPGQGLQFLFEYFSETQRNKGNFPGRFSGRQFSNSRSEMNVSTLELGDSALYLCASSFTGGSYNEQFFGPGTRLTVL.

The chain links TRBV7-2 to TRBJ2-3, with D uncertain. V lost 1 base and J 5 bases, leaving 7 bases between the germline ends. Germline-derived CDR1 and CDR2 are SGHTA and FQGNSA. This CDR3 comprises 13 residues. CDR3 nucleotide sequence: TGTGCCAGCAGCTTAGTTAGTAGAGATACGCAGTATTTT. Translation: CASSLVSRDTQYF. The variable domain in full, completed from reference TRBV7-2 and TRBJ2-3, reads GAGVSQSPSNKVTEKGKDVELRCDPISGHTALYWYRQSLGQGLEFLIYFQGNSAPDKSGLPSDRFSAERTGGSVSTLTIQRTQQEDSAVYLCASSLVSRDTQYFGPGTRLTVL.